The 7 T cell receptor beta chains listed next were all sequenced from one sample in a study of blood T cell repertoires in COVID-19. The table came from immunoSEQ multiplex PCR; TCRdb's copy has only in-frame clones and leaves some out. The table shows tens of thousands of clones, with about 90% occurring only once. Sequencing input: peripheral blood. The receptors derive from a man aged 50-59 years with COVID-19, enrolled during active disease.

The chain recombines TRBV5-5 with TRBJ1-3; TRBD1 is a possible D gene (6 bases). CDR1 is SGHKS, CDR2 YYEKEE, per germline (reference sequence). Trimming took 5 bases from V and 4 from J, leaving 13 bases between them. This CDR3 has 14 residues. CDR3 sequence: CASRPTGSGNTIYF. CDR3 nucleotides: TGTGCCAGCAGACCAACAGGGTCCGGAAACACCATATATTTT.

J is TRBJ2-5 and V is TRBV3-1 (or the pseudogene TRBV3-2); D is possibly TRBD1 (6 bases). The CDR3 is 13 residues long. Germline V lookup: CDR1 LGHDT, CDR2 YNNKEL (reference sequence). V shed 6 bases and J shed 1 base, with 9 bases lying between them. Here the CDR3 reads CASRRQAQETQYF. DNA of the CDR3: TGTGCCAGCAGAAGACAGGCCCAAGAGACCCAGTACTTC.

The CDR3 DNA reads TGTGCCAGCTCACCTACGACAGGGGGAAGATATGGCTACACCTTC. This encodes CASSPTTGGRYGYTF. The rearrangement links TRBV18 to TRBJ1-2; 9 bases match TRBD1. CDR3 size: 15 residues. CDR1 KGHSH and CDR2 LQKENI come from the germline V gene. Losses at the gene ends were 3 bases for V and 5 bases for J; bases not matched to a gene: 7.

J is TRBJ1-1 and V is TRBV18, with TRBD1 identical over 11 bases. Looked up from germline, CDR1 is KGHSH and CDR2 is LQKENI. The V segment lost 3 bases and the J segment 4 bases; nucleotides outside the gene matches: 7. The CDR3 has 16 amino acids. As DNA, the CDR3 is TGTGCCAGCTCACCCAGCCGGGACAGGGGGAGCACTGAAGCTTTCTTT. Its protein product is CASSPSRDRGSTEAFF. The whole variable domain, filled in from reference TRBV18 and TRBJ1-1, reads NAGVMQNPRHLVRRRGQEARLRCSPMKGHSHVYWYRQLPEEGLKFMVYLQKENIIDESGMPKERFSAEFPKEGPSILRIQQVVRGDSAAYFCASSPSRDRGSTEAFFGQGTRLTVV.

CDR3 protein: CASSPTGTGYNEQFF. The DNA for the CDR3 is TGTGCCAGCTCACCAACCGGGACAGGTTACAATGAGCAGTTCTTC. The genes are TRBV18 and TRBJ2-1; 8 nucleotides agree with TRBD1. Germline lookup yields CDR1 KGHSH and CDR2 LQKENI. The CDR3 is 15 amino acids. With 2 bases clipped from V and 4 bases from J, the junction kept 4 bases outside the gene matches.

The chain joins TRBV4-2 to TRBJ1-2, with a possible D match to TRBD1 (6 bases). The CDR3 has 14 amino acids. Germline V lookup: CDR1 LGHNA, CDR2 YNFKEQ. V lost 0 bases and J lost 7, with 12 bases in between. The CDR3 protein is CASSQEIGGRGYTF. Written as DNA, the CDR3 is TGTGCCAGCAGCCAAGAGATAGGGGGTCGTGGCTACACCTTC.

V usage is TRBV7-2 and J usage is TRBJ1-2; no clear D gene. Deletions cut 5 bases from V and 8 bases from J, with 18 bases between. CDR3 length: 14 residues. Germline CDR1 is SGHTA and CDR2 is FQGNSA. The CDR3 nucleotides read TGTGCCAGCAGCCCACACGACTCCCAGAGGGGCTACACCTTC. It specifies CASSPHDSQRGYTF.